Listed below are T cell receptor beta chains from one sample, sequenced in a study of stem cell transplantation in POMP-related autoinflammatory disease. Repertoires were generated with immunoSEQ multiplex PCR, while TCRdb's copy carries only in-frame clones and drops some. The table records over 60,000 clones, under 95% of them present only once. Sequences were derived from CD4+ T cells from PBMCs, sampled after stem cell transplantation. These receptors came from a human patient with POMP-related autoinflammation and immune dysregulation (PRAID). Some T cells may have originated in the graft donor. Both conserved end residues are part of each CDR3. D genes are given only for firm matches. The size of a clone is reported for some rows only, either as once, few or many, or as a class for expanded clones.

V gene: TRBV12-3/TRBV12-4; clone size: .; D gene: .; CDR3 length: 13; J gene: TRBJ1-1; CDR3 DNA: TGTGCCAGCAGTTTAGGGCGGAACACTGAAGCTTTCTTT; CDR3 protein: CASSLGRNTEAFF
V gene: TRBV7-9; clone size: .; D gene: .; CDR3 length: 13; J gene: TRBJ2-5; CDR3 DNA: TGTGCCAGCAGAATTGGAGCGGTAGAGACCCAGTACTTC; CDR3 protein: CASRIGAVETQYF
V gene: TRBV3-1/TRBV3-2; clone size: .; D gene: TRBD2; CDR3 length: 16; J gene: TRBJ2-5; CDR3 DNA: TGTGCCAGCAGCCAGGCAGCAGCGGGGGGGCGAGAGACCCAGTACTTC; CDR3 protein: CASSQAAAGGRETQYF
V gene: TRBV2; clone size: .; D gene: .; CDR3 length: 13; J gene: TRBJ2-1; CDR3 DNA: TGTGCCAGCCAAGCAGGCTCCTACAATGAGCAGTTCTTC; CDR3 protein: CASQAGSYNEQFF
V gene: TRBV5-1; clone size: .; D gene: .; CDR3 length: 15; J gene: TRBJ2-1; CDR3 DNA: TGCGCCAGCAGTCACGCCGGGATCTCCTACAATGAGCAGTTCTTC; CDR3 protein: CASSHAGISYNEQFF
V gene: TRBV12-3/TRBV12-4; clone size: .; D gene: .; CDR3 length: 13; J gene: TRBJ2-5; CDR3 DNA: TGTGCCAGCCGAGGGGGGGGGCAAGAGACCCAGTACTTC; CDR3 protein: CASRGGGQETQYF
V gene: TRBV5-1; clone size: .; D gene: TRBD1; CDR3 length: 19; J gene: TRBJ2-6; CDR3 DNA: TGCGCCAGCAGCGGAAAGGACAGGGGGTTGCTGGGAGGGGCCAACGTCCTGACTTTC; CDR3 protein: CASSGKDRGLLGGANVLTF
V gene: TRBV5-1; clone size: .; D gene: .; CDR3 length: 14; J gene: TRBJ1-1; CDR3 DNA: TGCGCCAGCAGCTTGGGAATCTTGAACACTGAAGCTTTCTTT; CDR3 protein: CASSLGILNTEAFF
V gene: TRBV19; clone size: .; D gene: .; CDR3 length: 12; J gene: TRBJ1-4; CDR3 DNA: TGTGCCAGTAGTATAAGGCGGGAAAAACTGTTTTTT; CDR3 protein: CASSIRREKLFF
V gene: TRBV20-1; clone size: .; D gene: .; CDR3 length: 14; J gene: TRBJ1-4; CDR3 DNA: TGCAGTGCTAGTCGGACGGCCCCTAATGAAAAACTGTTTTTT; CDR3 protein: CSASRTAPNEKLFF
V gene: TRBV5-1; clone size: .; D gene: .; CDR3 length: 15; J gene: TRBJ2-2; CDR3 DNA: TGCGCCAGCAGCTCGGGGACCGTATCCACCGGGGAGCTGTTTTTT; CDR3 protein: CASSSGTVSTGELFF
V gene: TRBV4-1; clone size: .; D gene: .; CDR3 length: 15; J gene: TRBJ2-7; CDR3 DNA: TGCGCCAGCAGACGGGGACTTCACAACTCCTACGAGCAGTACTTC; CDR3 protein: CASRRGLHNSYEQYF
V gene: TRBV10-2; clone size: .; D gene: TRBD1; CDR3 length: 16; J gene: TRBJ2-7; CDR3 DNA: TGCGCCAGCAGTGAGCCCCCGGACAGGGTCTCCTACGAGCAGTACTTC; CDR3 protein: CASSEPPDRVSYEQYF
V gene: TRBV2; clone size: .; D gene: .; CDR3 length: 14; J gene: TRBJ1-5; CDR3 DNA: TGTGCCAGCAGTGACAGGGTTAGCAATCAGCCCCAGCATTTT; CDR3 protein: CASSDRVSNQPQHF
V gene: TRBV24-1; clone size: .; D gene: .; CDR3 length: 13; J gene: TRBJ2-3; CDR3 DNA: TGTGCCACCAGTCCTAGCGCGGCAGATACGCAGTATTTT; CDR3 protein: CATSPSAADTQYF
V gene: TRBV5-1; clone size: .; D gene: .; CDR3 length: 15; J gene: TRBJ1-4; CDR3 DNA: TGCGCCAGCAGCTTGGGCAACAGGTTTGAGGAAAAACTGTTTTTT; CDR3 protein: CASSLGNRFEEKLFF
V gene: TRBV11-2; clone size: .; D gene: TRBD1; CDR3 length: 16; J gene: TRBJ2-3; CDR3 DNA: TGTGCCAGCAGCTTAGGCACAGGGGTTCGTACTAATACGCAGTATTTT; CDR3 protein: CASSLGTGVRTNTQYF
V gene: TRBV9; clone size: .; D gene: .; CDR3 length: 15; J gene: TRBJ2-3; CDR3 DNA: TGTGCCAGCAGCGTAGTTGGACGGAGCACAGATACGCAGTATTTT; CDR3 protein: CASSVVGRSTDTQYF
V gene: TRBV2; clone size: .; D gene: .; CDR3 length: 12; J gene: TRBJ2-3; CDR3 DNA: TGTGCCAGCAGGTCCGACCCAGATACGCAGTATTTT; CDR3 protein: CASRSDPDTQYF
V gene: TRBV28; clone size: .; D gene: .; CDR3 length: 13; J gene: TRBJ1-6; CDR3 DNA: TGTGCCAGTCAGGGACCGGGCTATTCACCCCTCCACTTT; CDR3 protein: CASQGPGYSPLHF
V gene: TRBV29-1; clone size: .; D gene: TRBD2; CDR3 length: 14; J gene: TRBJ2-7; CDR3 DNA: TGCAGCGTTAGAGCGGGAGATAATTCCGACGAGCAGTACTTC; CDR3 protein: CSVRAGDNSDEQYF
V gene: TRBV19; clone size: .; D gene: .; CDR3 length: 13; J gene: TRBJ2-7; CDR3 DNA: TGTGCCAGTAGTATAGGACTAGCCTACGAGCAGTACTTC; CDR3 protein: CASSIGLAYEQYF
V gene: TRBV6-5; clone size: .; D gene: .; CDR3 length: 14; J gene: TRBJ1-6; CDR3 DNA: TGTGCCAGCAGTTACGAGGGGGGGGGATCACCCCTCCACTTT; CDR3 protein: CASSYEGGGSPLHF
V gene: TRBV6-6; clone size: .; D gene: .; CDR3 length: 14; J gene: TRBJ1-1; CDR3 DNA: TGTGCCAGCAGGATCTTAGGGGGGAACACTGAAGCTTTCTTT; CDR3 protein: CASRILGGNTEAFF
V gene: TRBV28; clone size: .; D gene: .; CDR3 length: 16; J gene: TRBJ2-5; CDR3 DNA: TGTGCCAGCAGTTTACTTCTCGGGCTGGGGGGAGAGACCCAGTACTTC; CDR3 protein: CASSLLLGLGGETQYF
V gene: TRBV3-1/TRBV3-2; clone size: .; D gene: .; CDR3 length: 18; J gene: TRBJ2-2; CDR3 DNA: TGTGCCAGCAGCCAAGATATAGGAACAGGTTCAAACACCGGGGAGCTGTTTTTT; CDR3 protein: CASSQDIGTGSNTGELFF
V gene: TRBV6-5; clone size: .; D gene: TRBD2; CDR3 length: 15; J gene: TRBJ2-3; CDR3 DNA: TGTGCCAGCAGTTACTCGCGGGGGTTTACAGATACGCAGTATTTT; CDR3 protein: CASSYSRGFTDTQYF
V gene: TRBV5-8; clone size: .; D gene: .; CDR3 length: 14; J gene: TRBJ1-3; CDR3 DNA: TGTGCCAGCAGCCCTCCTTTCTCTGGAAACACCATATATTTT; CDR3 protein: CASSPPFSGNTIYF
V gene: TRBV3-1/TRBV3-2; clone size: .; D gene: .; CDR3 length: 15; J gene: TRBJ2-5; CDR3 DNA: TGTGCCAGCAGCCAAGATGTGGCTTGGGGGGAGACCCAGTACTTC; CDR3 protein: CASSQDVAWGETQYF
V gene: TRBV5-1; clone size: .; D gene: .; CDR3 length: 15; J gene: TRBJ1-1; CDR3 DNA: TGCGCCAGCAGCCCGGCGGGACACTCAGCGACTGAAGCTTTCTTT; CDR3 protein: CASSPAGHSATEAFF
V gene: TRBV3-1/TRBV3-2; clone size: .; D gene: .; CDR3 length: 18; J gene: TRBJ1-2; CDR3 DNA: TGTGCCAGCAGCCAAGATTGGGCAGGGGCCTTTTCTAACTATGGCTACACCTTC; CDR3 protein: CASSQDWAGAFSNYGYTF
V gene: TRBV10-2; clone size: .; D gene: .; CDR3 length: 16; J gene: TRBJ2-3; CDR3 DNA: TGCGCCAGCAGTCGACCCGGGACTGGAATAGGGGATACGCAGTATTTT; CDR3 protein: CASSRPGTGIGDTQYF
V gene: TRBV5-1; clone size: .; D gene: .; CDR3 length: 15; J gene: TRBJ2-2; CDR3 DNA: TGCGCCAGCAGAACAGGGCAGTTTAACACCGGGGAGCTGTTTTTT; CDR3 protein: CASRTGQFNTGELFF
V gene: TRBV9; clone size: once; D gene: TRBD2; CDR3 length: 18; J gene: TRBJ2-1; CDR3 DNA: TGTGCCAGCAGCGTAGGACTAGCGGGGCCCTGGGTTTACAATGAGCAGTTCTTC; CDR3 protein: CASSVGLAGPWVYNEQFF
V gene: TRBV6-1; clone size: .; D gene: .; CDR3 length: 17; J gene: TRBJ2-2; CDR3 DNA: TGTGCCAGCAGTGAAGGATGGGGCAGCACGAACACCGGGGAGCTGTTTTTT; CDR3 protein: CASSEGWGSTNTGELFF
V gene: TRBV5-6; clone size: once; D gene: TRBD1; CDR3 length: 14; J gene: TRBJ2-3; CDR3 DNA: TGTGCCAGCAGCTATCAGGGGGTCGGAGATACGCAGTATTTT; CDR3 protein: CASSYQGVGDTQYF
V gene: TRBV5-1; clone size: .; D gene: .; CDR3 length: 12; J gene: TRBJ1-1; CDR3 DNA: TGCGCCAGCGCCCTGAGCGGGTCTGAAGCTTTCTTT; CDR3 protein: CASALSGSEAFF
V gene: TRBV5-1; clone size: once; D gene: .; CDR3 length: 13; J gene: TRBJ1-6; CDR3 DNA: TGCGCCAGCAGCTTCAGGGTGGATTCACCCCTCCACTTT; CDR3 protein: CASSFRVDSPLHF
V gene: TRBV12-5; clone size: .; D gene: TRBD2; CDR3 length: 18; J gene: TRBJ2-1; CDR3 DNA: TGTGCTAGTGGTTTACAATCCCTAGGTAGCGGGAGCAACAATGAGCAGTTCTTC; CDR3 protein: CASGLQSLGSGSNNEQFF
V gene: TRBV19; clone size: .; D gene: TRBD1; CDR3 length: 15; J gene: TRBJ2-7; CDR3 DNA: TGTGCCAGTAGTATATCCTCACAGGGGGCTGGGGAGCAGTACTTC; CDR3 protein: CASSISSQGAGEQYF
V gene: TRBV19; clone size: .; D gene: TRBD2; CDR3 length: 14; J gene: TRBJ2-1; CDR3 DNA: TGTGCCAGTAGTATCGCGGGGGGGAACAATGAGCAGTTCTTC; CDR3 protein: CASSIAGGNNEQFF
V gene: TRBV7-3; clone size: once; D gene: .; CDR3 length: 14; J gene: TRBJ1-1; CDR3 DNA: TGTGCCAGCAGCCAAGGGGGGGCTGGGACTGAAGCTTTCTTT; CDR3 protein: CASSQGGAGTEAFF
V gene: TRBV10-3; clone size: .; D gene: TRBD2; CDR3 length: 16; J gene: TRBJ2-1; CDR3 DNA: TGTGCCATCAGTCCTGCAGCCGGACTAGCGGAAGATGAGCAGTTCTTC; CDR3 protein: CAISPAAGLAEDEQFF
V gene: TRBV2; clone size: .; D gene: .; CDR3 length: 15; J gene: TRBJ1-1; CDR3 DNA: TGTGCCAGCGGGGGTTTTGGGACGGTTGCTACTGAAGCTTTCTTT; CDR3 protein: CASGGFGTVATEAFF
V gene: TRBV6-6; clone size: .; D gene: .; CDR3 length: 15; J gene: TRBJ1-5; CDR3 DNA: TGTGCCAGCAGTTTCCCGGGGAGGGTCGATCAGCCCCAGCATTTT; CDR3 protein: CASSFPGRVDQPQHF
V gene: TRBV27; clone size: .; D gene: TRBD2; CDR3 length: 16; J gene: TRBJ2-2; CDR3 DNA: TGTGCCAGCAGTTTACGGCTGAAGGGGAGGGCCGGGGAGCTGTTTTTT; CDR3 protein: CASSLRLKGRAGELFF
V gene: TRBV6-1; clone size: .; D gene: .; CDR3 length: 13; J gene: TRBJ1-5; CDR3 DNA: TGTGCCAGCAGTGAAGAGAGGGGGCAGCCCCAGCATTTT; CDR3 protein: CASSEERGQPQHF
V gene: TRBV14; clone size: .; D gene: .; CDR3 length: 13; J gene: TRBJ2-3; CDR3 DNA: TGTGCCAGCAGCCAAGAAGGCGGGGATACGCAGTATTTT; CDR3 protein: CASSQEGGDTQYF
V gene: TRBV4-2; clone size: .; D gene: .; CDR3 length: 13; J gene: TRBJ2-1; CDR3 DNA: TGTGCCAGCAGCCAAGCCGGGGTCAATGAGCAGTTCTTC; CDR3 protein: CASSQAGVNEQFF
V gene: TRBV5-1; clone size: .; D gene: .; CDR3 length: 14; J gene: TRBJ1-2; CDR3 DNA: TGCGCCAGCAGCCCGGGGGACCGTTCCTATGGCTACACCTTC; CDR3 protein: CASSPGDRSYGYTF
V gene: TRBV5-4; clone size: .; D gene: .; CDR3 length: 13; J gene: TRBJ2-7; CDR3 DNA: TGTGCCAGCAGCTTGGGTCCGCCCTACGAGCAGTACTTC; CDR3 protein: CASSLGPPYEQYF
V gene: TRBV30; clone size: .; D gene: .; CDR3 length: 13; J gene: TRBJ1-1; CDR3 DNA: TGTGCCTGGAGTGAACAGGGCGACACTGAAGCTTTCTTT; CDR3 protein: CAWSEQGDTEAFF
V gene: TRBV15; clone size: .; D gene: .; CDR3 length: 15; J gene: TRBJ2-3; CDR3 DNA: TGTGCCACCAGCAGAGACGTTAAGGGCACAGATACGCAGTATTTT; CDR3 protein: CATSRDVKGTDTQYF